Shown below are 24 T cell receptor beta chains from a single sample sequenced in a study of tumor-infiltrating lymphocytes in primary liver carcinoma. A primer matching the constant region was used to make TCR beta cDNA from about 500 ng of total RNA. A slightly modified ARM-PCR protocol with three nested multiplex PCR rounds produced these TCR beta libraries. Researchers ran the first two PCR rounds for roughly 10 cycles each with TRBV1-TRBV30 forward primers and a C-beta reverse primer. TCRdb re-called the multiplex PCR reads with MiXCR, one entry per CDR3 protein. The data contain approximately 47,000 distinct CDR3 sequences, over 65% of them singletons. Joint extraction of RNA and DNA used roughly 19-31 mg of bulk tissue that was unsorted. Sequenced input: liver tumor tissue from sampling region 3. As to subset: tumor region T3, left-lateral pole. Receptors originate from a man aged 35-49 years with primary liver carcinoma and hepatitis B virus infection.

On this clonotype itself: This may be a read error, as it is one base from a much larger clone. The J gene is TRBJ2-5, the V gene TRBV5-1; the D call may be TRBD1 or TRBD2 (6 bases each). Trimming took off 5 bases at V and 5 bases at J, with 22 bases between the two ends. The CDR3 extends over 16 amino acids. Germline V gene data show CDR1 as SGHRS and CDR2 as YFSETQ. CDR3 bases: TGCGCCAGCAGTCCTGAGGGGGGCTCTCCGTCGGAGACCCAGTACTTC. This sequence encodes CASSPEGGSPSETQYF. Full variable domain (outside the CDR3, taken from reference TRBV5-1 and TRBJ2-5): KAGVTQTPRYLIKTRGQQVTLSCSPISGHRSVSWYQQTPGQGLQFLFEYFSETQRNKGNFPGRFSGRQFSNSRSEMNVSTLELGDSALYLCASSPEGGSPSETQYFGPGTRLLVL.

The DNA of the CDR3 is TGTGCCTGGAGTCCCCAATTGAGTAGCGGGTTGCCCGTTTCCCCAGATACGCAGTATTTT. Protein sequence: CAWSPQLSSGLPVSPDTQYF. The chain uses TRBV30 and TRBJ2-3; 7 bases are shared with TRBD2. J was trimmed by 4 bases and V by 2 bases; bases with no gene match: 24. This CDR3 contains 20 residues. Germline V gene data show CDR1 as GTSNPN and CDR2 as SVGIG (reference sequence).

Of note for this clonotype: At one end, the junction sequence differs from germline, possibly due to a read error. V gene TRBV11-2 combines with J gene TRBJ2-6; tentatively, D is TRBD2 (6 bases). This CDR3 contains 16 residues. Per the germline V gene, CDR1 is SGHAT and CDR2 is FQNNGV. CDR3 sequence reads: CTSSLSRGRGANVMTF. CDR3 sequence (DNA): TGTACCAGCAGCCTATCGCGGGGAAGAGGGGCCAACGTCATGACTTTC.

CDR3 protein: CASSLFGAKGQYF. CDR3 DNA sequence: TGTGCCAGCAGCCTATTCGGGGCAAAAGGGCAGTACTTC. The rearrangement links TRBV11-2 to TRBJ2-7, with D perhaps given as TRBD1 or TRBD2 (5 bases each). This CDR3 comprises 13 residues. CDR1 SGHAT and CDR2 FQNNGV come from the germline V gene. Trimming left V 5 bases short and J 9 bases short, with 17 bases between.

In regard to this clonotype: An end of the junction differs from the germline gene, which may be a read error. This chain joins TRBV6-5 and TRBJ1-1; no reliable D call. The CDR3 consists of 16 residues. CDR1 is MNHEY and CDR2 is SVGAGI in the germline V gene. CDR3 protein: CATGRRCLRSDTEAFF. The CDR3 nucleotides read TGCGCCACCGGGAGAAGGTGTTTAAGAAGTGACACTGAAGCTTTCTTT.

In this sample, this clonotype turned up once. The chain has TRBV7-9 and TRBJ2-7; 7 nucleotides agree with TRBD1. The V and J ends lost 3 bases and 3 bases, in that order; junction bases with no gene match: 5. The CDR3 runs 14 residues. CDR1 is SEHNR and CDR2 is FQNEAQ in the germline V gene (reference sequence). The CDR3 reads CASSFTGDGYEQYF. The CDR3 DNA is TGTGCCAGCAGCTTCACAGGGGACGGCTACGAGCAGTACTTC.

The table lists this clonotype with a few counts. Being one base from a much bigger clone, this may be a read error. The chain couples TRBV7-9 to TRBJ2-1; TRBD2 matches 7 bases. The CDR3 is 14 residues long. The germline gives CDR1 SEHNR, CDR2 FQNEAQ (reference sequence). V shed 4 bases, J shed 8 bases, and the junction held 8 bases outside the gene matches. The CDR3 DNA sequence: TGTGCCAGCAGCTCCGGACTAGTAGGTGATGAGCAGTTCTTC. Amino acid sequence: CASSSGLVGDEQFF.

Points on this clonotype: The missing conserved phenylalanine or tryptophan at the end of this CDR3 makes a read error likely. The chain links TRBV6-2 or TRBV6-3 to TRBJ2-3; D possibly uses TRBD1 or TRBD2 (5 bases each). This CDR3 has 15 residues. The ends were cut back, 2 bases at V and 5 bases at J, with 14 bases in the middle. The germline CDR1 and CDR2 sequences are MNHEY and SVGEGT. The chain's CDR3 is CASSYVGGVGDTQYL. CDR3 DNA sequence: TGTGCCAGCAGTTACGTTGGGGGAGTGGGAGATACGCAGTATCTT.

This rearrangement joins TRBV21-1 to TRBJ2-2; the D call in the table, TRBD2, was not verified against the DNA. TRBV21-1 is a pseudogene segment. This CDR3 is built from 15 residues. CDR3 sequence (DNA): TGTGCCAGCATCGGACTAGCGGGGGGGCCCGGGGAGCTGTTTTTT. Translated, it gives CASIGLAGGPGELFF.

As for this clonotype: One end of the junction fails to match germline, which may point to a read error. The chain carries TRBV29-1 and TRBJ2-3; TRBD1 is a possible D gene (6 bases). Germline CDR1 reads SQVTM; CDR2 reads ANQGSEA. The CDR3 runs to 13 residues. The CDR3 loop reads CSVKTGGTVTQYF. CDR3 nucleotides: TGCAGCGTTAAGACAGGAGGTACAGTTACGCAGTATTTT.

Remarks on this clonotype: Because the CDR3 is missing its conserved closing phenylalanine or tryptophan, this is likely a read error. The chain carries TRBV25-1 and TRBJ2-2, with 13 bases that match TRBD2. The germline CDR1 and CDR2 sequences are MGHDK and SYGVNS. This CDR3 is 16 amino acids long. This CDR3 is CASKGLAGVNTGKLFY. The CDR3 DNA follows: TGTGCCAGCAAAGGACTAGCGGGAGTGAACACCGGGAAGCTGTTTTAT.

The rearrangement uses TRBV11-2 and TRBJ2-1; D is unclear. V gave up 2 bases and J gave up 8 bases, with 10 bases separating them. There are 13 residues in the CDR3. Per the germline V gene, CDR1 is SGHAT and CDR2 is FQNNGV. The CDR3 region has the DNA TGTGCCAGCAGCTTAAAAGATGATTATGAGCAGTTCTTC. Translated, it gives CASSLKDDYEQFF.

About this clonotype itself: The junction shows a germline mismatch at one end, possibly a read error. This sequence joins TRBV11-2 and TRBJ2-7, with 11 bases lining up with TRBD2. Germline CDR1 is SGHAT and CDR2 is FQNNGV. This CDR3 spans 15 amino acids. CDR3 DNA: TGTGTCAGCAGCTTAGCGGGGGGGAGCTCCTACGAGCAGTGCTTC. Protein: CVSSLAGGSSYEQCF.

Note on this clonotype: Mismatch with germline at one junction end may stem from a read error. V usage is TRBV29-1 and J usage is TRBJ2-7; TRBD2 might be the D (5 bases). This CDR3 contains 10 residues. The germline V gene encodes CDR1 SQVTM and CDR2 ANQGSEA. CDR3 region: CSFGEYDQYF. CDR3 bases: TGCAGCTTTGGGGAGTACGACCAGTACTTC.

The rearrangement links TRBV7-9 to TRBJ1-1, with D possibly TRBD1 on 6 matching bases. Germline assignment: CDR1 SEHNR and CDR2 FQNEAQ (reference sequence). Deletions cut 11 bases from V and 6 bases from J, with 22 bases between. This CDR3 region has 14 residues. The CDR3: CAGLRGATGAEAFF. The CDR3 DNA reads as TGTGCCGGCCTACGGGGGGCGACGGGAGCTGAAGCTTTCTTT.

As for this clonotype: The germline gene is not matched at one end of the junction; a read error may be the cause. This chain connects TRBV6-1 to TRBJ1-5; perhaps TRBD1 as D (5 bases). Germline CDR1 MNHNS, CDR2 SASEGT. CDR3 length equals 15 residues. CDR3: CANSGGWSIDQPQHF. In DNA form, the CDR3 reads TGTGCCAACAGTGGGGGGTGGTCAATCGATCAGCCCCAGCATTTT.

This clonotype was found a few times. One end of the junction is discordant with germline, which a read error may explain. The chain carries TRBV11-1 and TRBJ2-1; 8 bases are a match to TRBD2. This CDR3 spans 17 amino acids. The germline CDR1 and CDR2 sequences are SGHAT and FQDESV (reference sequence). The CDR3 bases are TGTGCCAGTAGCCTGGGACCAGCGGGAGAAGTTGACAACGAGCAGTTCTTC. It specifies CASSLGPAGEVDNEQFF.

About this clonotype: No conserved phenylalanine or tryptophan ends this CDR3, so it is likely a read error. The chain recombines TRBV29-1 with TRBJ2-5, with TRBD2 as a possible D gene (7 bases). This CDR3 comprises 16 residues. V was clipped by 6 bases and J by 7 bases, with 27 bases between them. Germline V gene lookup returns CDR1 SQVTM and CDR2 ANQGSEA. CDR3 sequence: CSVSWGGAAKVGTQYS. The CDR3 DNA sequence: TGCAGCGTCTCTTGGGGGGGGGCCGCTAAGGTGGGGACCCAGTACTCT.

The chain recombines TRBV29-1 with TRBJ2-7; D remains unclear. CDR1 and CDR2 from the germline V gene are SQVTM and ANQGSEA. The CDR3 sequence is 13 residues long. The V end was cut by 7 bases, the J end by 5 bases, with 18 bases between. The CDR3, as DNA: TGCAGCGCAAGGCGGATGGTCCATGACGAGCAGTACTTC. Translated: CSARRMVHDEQYF.

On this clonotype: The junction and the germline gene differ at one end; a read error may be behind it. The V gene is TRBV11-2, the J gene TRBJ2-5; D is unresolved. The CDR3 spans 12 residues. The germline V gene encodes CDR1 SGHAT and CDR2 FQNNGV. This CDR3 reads CASSLDERARYF. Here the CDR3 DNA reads TGTGCCAGCAGCCTAGATGAAAGGGCCCGGTACTTC.

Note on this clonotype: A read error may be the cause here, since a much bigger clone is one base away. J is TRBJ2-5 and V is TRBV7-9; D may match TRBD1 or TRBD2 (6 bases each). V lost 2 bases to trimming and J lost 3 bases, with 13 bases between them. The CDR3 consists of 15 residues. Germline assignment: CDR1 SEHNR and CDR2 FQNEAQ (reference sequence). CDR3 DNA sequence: TGTGCCAGCAGCTTAAGGGGGACTCTTGAAGAGACCCAGTACTTC. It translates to CASSLRGTLEETQYF.

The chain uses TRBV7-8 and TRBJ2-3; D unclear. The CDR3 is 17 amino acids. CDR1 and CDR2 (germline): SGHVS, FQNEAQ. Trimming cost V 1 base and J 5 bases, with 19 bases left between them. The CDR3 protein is CASSLDASGANIDTQYF. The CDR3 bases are TGTGCCAGCAGCTTAGATGCAAGTGGAGCTAACATAGATACGCAGTATTTT.

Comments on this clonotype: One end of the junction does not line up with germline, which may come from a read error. This CDR3 reads CVSSGLLYEQYF. CDR3 bases: TGTGTCAGCAGTGGTCTACTCTACGAGCAATACTTC. The rearrangement uses TRBV6-1 and TRBJ2-7; D is unclear. This CDR3 is 12 amino acids long. Germline CDR1 is MNHNS and CDR2 is SASEGT.

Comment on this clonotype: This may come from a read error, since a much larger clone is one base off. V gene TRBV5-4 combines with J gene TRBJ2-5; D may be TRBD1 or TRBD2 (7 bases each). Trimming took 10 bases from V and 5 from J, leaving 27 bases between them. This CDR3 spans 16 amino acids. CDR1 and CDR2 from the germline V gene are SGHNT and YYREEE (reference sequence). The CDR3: CAASSPPGEGAETQYF. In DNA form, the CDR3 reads TGTGCCGCCTCCTCCCCTCCCGGGGAGGGGGCTGAGACCCAGTACTTC.